This TCR beta chain was sequenced in a study of shared clonotypes between healthy human individuals. Study at large: Researchers assigned three CD4 naive, three CD4 memory, two CD8 naive and one CD8 memory plate to each donor.

As defined, naive CD8 cells were CD45RO-negative and positively selected for CCR7, with terminally differentiated effector memory CD45RA+ cells excluded. The method was immunoSEQ multiplex PCR; TCRdb's version includes in-frame clones alone and lacks a portion of them. The data show about 2,200,000 clones, roughly 91% seen once. This clone was counted only a few times. V was pared by 5 bases and J by 3 bases, with 17 bases between. The CDR3 is 15 residues long. Germline V gene sequence: CDR1 MDHEN, CDR2 SYDVKM. The sequence derives from a man aged 18 to 30 in good health. Some clones in this sample may be carry-over from other donors' samples. Sequenced sample: naive CD8+ T cells from PBMCs. V gene TRBV28 combines with J gene TRBJ2-7; D is ambiguous. The CDR3 DNA follows: TGTGCCAGCAGTATTGGTTTCAGCTCCAACTACGAGCAGTACTTC. Protein product: CASSIGFSSNYEQYF.